This TCR beta chain was obtained from a study of identical twins. Study conclusions and caveats: Monozygotic twins shared more out-of-frame TCR alpha than recombination models predicted.

This clonotype turned up a few times. Its target is unknown. The CDR3 runs to 15 residues. Germline-derived CDR1 and CDR2 are SGHRS and YFSETQ. Trimming took 1 base from V and 6 from J; bases not matched to a gene: 5. TCRdb re-analysed the 5' RACE reads in MiXCR, keeping a single row per CDR3 protein. The table lists about 220,000 distinct CDR3 sequences, over 8% of them singletons. This chain uses TRBV5-1 with TRBJ2-1; 9 bases match TRBD2. Sequenced material: memory (CD45RO+) T cells sorted from blood. The TCR was taken from a woman younger than 35 in good health. The CDR3 DNA follows: TGCGCCAGCAGCTTGAATAGCGGGAGAGTCAATGAGCAGTTCTTC. Translation gives CASSLNSGRVNEQFF. The full variable domain, in which reference TRBV5-1 and TRBJ2-1 provide the parts outside the CDR3, is KAGVTQTPRYLIKTRGQQVTLSCSPISGHRSVSWYQQTPGQGLQFLFEYFSETQRNKGNFPGRFSGRQFSNSRSEMNVSTLELGDSALYLCASSLNSGRVNEQFFGPGTRLTVL.